This TCR beta chain came from a study of breast tumors, draining lymph nodes, adjacent tissues. TCRdb re-derived calls from the multiplex PCR reads in MiXCR, one entry per CDR3 protein. The sample contains some 170,000 distinct CDR3 sequences, about 33% of which appear only once. Trimming cost V 6 bases and J 3 bases, with 12 bases left between them. Germline CDR1 LNHDA, CDR2 SQIVND (reference sequence). There are 13 residues in the CDR3. Breast cancer patients provided tissue from their axillary draining lymph nodes. Ten or more counts support this clonotype. The sample consisted of axillary lymph node tissue. The chain combines TRBV19 with TRBJ2-7; possibly TRBD1 for D (6 bases). This sequence originates from a female donor with breast cancer. Some clones in this sample may be carry-over from other donors' samples. CDR3 in DNA: TGTGCCAGTAGCGAGACAGGATTCTACGAGCAGTACTTC. Protein: CASSETGFYEQYF.